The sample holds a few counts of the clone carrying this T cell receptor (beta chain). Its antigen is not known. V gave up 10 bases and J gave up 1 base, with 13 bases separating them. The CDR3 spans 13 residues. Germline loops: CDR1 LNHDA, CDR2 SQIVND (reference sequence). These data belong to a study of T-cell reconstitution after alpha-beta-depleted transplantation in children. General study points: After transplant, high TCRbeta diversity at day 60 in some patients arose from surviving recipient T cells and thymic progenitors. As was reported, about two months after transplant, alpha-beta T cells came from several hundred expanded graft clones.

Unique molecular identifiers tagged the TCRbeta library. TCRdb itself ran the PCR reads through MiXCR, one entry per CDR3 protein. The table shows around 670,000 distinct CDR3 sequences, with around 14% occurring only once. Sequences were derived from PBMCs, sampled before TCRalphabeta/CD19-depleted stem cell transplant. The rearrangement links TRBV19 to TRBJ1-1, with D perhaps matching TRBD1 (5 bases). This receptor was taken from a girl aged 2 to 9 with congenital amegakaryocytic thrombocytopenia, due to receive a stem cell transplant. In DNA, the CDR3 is TGTGCCACCCGCAGGGAGGCGAACACTGAAGCTTTCTTT. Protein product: CATRREANTEAFF.